Below are 31 T cell receptor beta chains sequenced from a single sample in a study of T cells expressing NK-cell markers. TCRdb reworked the 5' RACE reads into one entry per CDR3 protein, no DNA. This specimen shows roughly 300,000 distinct CDR3 sequences; the ten leading clones hold more than 3.5%. Sequenced: blood T cells: a sorted CD56 or NKG2C T cell subset, CD4+ or CD8+ T cells, or bulk PBMC T cells (not recorded which). The source is a woman aged 18 to 75 in good health.

The chain links TRBV5-6 to TRBJ2-1. Looked up from germline, CDR1 is SGHDT and CDR2 is YYEEEE. The CDR3 contains 11 residues. The CDR3 region is CASSFGSEQFF. Supplemented by reference TRBV5-6 and TRBJ2-1, the full variable domain reads DAGVTQSPTHLIKTRGQQVTLRCSPKSGHDTVSWYQQALGQGPQFIFQYYEEEERQRGNFPDRFSGHQFPNYSSELNVNALLLGDSALYLCASSFGSEQFFGPGTRLTVL.

This rearrangement joins TRBV7-3 to TRBJ1-1. Looked up from germline, CDR1 is SGHTA and CDR2 is FQGTGA. This CDR3 comprises 13 residues. CDR3 in amino acids: CASSLRTDSEAFF.

V and J are TRBV25-1 and TRBJ2-1. This CDR3 comprises 14 residues. The V gene's germline CDR1 is MGHDK and CDR2 SYGVNS. This CDR3 reads CASRDHEPYNEQFF.

The CDR3 sequence is CASLVWRQRSYNEQFF. This chain links TRBV21-1 with TRBJ2-1. TRBV21-1 is described as a pseudogene. This CDR3 spans 16 amino acids.

The chain employs TRBV27 and TRBJ1-2. Looked up from germline, CDR1 is MNHEY and CDR2 is SMNVEV (reference sequence). This CDR3 region has 13 residues. The CDR3 here is CASSIQANYGYTF.

This chain uses TRBV9 with TRBJ2-3; TCRdb's assignment of TRBD2 cannot be checked, as there is no DNA. Germline CDR1 and CDR2: SGDLS and YYNGEE. This CDR3 contains 18 residues. The CDR3 region is CASSPTRTSGTSTDTQYF.

The chain uses TRBV5-1 and TRBJ2-3. Germline assignment: CDR1 SGHRS and CDR2 YFSETQ. CDR3 length equals 13 residues. The CDR3 spells CASSFYPTDTQYF. The entire variable domain, with the rest obtained from reference TRBV5-1 and TRBJ2-3, is as follows: KAGVTQTPRYLIKTRGQQVTLSCSPISGHRSVSWYQQTPGQGLQFLFEYFSETQRNKGNFPGRFSGRQFSNSRSEMNVSTLELGDSALYLCASSFYPTDTQYFGPGTRLTVL.

The rearrangement joins TRBV9 to TRBJ1-1; TCRdb calls TRBD1, which cannot be checked without DNA. This CDR3 is built from 16 residues. CDR1 and CDR2 (germline): SGDLS, YYNGEE. The CDR3 sequence: CASSVAGVQVNTEAFF.

V is TRBV29-1 and J is TRBJ2-5; TCRdb proposes TRBD1, but this gene call is untestable without DNA. Germline V gene sequence: CDR1 SQVTM, CDR2 ANQGSEA. The CDR3 covers 15 residues. Here the CDR3 reads CSASGTPNGGETQYF.

The V gene is TRBV7-2, the J gene TRBJ2-1; TCRdb's D call of TRBD2 is untestable without DNA. CDR3 length: 15 residues. Germline values: CDR1 SGHTA, CDR2 FQGNSA. CDR3 in amino acids: CASSPVAGGPVEQFF.

The genes are TRBV6-5 and TRBJ2-1; TCRdb picks TRBD2, but there is no DNA to check that call. Germline loops: CDR1 MNHEY, CDR2 SVGAGI. The CDR3 consists of 17 residues. The CDR3 sequence: CASSYSGLAASYNEQFF.

The rearrangement joins TRBV28 to TRBJ2-3; TCRdb names TRBD1, which stays unverified in the absence of DNA. Germline CDR1 MDHEN, CDR2 SYDVKM. The CDR3 loop spans 15 amino acids. The CDR3 here is CASSRQRPQRDTQYF. Filled out from reference TRBV28 and TRBJ2-3, the complete variable domain reads DVKVTQSSRYLVKRTGEKVFLECVQDMDHENMFWYRQDPGLGLRLIYFSYDVKMKEKGDIPEGYSVSREKKERFSLILESASTNQTSMYLCASSRQRPQRDTQYFGPGTRLTVL.

The V call is TRBV6-1, the J call TRBJ2-6; TCRdb picks TRBD1, but there is no DNA to check that call. The CDR3 has 19 amino acids. CDR1 is MNHNS, CDR2 SASEGT, per germline. CDR3 loop: CASSERSGTGSSGANVLTF.

V gene TRBV9 combines with J gene TRBJ2-3; with no DNA, the TCRdb D assignment of TRBD1 cannot be verified. Germline V gene lookup returns CDR1 SGDLS and CDR2 YYNGEE. This CDR3 region has 19 residues. The CDR3 spells CASSPRWIRRDRATDTQYF. The variable domain in full, with the rest retrieved from reference TRBV9 and TRBJ2-3, is DSGVTQTPKHLITATGQRVTLRCSPRSGDLSVYWYQQSLDQGLQFLIQYYNGEERAKGNILERFSAQQFPDLHSELNLSSLELGDSALYFCASSPRWIRRDRATDTQYFGPGTRLTVL.

The rearrangement uses TRBV4-3 and TRBJ2-5; TCRdb's D call of TRBD1 is untestable without DNA. In germline, CDR1 is LGHNA, CDR2 YSLEER. This CDR3 contains 14 residues. The CDR3 protein is CASSQGTLQKTQYF.

The chain joins TRBV20-1 to TRBJ2-5; TCRdb selects TRBD2, and the lack of DNA leaves this call unchecked. The CDR3 covers 16 residues. Germline values: CDR1 DFQATT, CDR2 SNEGSKA (reference sequence). The CDR3 reads CSATVATRRETETQYF.

This chain joins TRBV12-3 or TRBV12-4 and TRBJ2-5; TCRdb outputs TRBD1, but without DNA this stays unchecked. The CDR3 covers 17 residues. CDR3 loop: CASSLSKRGPPWETQYF.

The CDR3 sequence is CSARSPAPDTQYF. This chain uses TRBV20-1 with TRBJ2-3; TCRdb's D call of TRBD1 is untestable without DNA. The length of the CDR3 is 13 residues. From germline, CDR1 is DFQATT and CDR2 SNEGSKA (reference sequence).

CDR3 sequence: CASSSPGGANTGELFF. The chain uses TRBV28 and TRBJ2-2; TCRdb designates TRBD1, a call that cannot be tested without DNA. Germline V gene data show CDR1 as MDHEN and CDR2 as SYDVKM. There are 16 residues in the CDR3. The full variable domain, with the rest looked up from reference TRBV28 and TRBJ2-2, is DVKVTQSSRYLVKRTGEKVFLECVQDMDHENMFWYRQDPGLGLRLIYFSYDVKMKEKGDIPEGYSVSREKKERFSLILESASTNQTSMYLCASSSPGGANTGELFFGEGSRLTVL.

The V and J genes are TRBV28 and TRBJ2-1; TCRdb names TRBD1, which stays unverified in the absence of DNA. CDR1 MDHEN and CDR2 SYDVKM come from the germline V gene. This CDR3 is 14 amino acids long. The CDR3 region is CASSLTGSLNEQFF.

The CDR3 loop reads CASSQDKGFSGNTIYF. The J gene is TRBJ1-3, the V gene TRBV4-3. The CDR3 runs to 16 residues. Per germline, CDR1 LGHNA and CDR2 YSLEER.

V gene TRBV12-3 or TRBV12-4 combines with J gene TRBJ2-7; TCRdb gives TRBD1 as the D gene, but with no DNA this cannot be confirmed. This CDR3 contains 13 residues. The CDR3: CASSPGDHYEQYF.

This chain connects TRBV7-2 to TRBJ1-5. The CDR3 runs 14 residues. In germline, CDR1 is SGHTA, CDR2 FQGNSA. Here the CDR3 reads CASSLRGESQPQHF.

This rearrangement joins TRBV18 to TRBJ1-6. The germline V gene encodes CDR1 KGHSH and CDR2 LQKENI. The CDR3 covers 13 residues. The CDR3 here is CASSPTDQSPLHF.

This chain connects TRBV3-1 to TRBJ2-7; absent DNA, TCRdb's TRBD2 call cannot be checked. The CDR3 runs 16 residues. CDR1 and CDR2 (germline): LGHDT, YNNKEL (reference sequence). The CDR3 loop is CASSLTHSGSYYAEYF.

The V call is TRBV5-1, the J call TRBJ2-5; TCRdb names TRBD1, which stays unverified in the absence of DNA. Germline V gene sequence: CDR1 SGHRS, CDR2 YFSETQ. The length of the CDR3 is 13 residues. CDR3: CASSGGEQETQYF.

The chain recombines TRBV29-1 with TRBJ1-6; the D call of TRBD1 rests on TCRdb alone, since no DNA is present to check it. Germline V gene data show CDR1 as SQVTM and CDR2 as ANQGSEA. The CDR3 length is 14 residues. CDR3 protein: CSVSSGTGNSPLHF.

The chain links TRBV7-2 to TRBJ1-4. The CDR3 has 16 residues. CDR1 is SGHTA, CDR2 FQGNSA, per germline. CDR3 protein: CASSPSGVATNEKLFF.

V usage is TRBV10-3 and J usage is TRBJ2-3; TCRdb returns TRBD1, unconfirmable since there is no DNA. This CDR3 has 16 amino acids. CDR1 is ENHRY, CDR2 SYGVKD, per germline. The CDR3 sequence: CAISGRAGKGADTQYF.

CDR3: CASSYDSETQYF. The rearrangement uses TRBV6-5 and TRBJ2-5. There are 12 residues in the CDR3. Germline CDR1 MNHEY, CDR2 SVGAGI.

The chain joins TRBV6-1 to TRBJ2-1. CDR1 and CDR2 (germline): MNHNS, SASEGT. The length of the CDR3 is 13 residues. The CDR3 sequence is CASRQLLATEQFF.